This T cell receptor (beta chain) comes out of a study of blood T cell repertoires in COVID-19. Turning to the study itself: Both acute and convalescent COVID-19 samples were obtained from the United States, Italy and Spain.

Profiled with immunoSEQ multiplex PCR; TCRdb holds only in-frame clones, not every one. The table records around 64,000 clones, 86% of them present only once. Germline CDR1 SQVTM, CDR2 ANQGSEA. V dropped 6 bases and J dropped 2 bases, with 15 bases sitting between them. The CDR3 is made up of 14 amino acids. The rearrangement uses TRBV29-1 and TRBJ2-3, with D tentatively TRBD1 (6 bases). The TCR was taken from a man aged 30 to 45 with acute or convalescent COVID-19. The sequenced sample consisted of peripheral blood. The CDR3 DNA sequence: TGCAGCGTCATCCGGGACACTAACACAGATACGCAGTATTTT. Translating it yields CSVIRDTNTDTQYF.